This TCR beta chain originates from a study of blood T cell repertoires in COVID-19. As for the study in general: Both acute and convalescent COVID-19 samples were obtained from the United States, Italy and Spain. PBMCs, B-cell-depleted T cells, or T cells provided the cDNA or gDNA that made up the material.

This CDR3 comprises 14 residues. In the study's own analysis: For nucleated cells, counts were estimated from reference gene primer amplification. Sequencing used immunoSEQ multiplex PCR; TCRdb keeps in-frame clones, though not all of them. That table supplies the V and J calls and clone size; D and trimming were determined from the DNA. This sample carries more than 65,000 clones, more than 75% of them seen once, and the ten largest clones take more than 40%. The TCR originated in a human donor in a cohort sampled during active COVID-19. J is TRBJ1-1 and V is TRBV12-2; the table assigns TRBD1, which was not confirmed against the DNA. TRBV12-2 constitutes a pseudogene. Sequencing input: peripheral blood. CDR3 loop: CASRLEGSPHEAFF. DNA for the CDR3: TGTGCAAGTCGCTTAGAGGGGTCTCCCCACGAGGCTTTCTTT.